This TCR beta chain was captured in a study of Ad26.COV2.S vaccination and SARS-CoV-2 variants. Study as a whole: COV1001, an Ad26.COV2.S trial, supplied this vaccine-arm donor.

Sequenced by immunoSEQ multiplex PCR; TCRdb stores in-frame clones only, minus some. The sample holds 400,000 to 500,000 clones, around nine tenths seen once. Treatment of the sample: 15 to 20 received Ad26.COV2.S at low or high dose, single or two shots; 5 received placebo; per-sample allocation not given. The investigators took samples on day 63 after the first vaccine or placebo injection. The V and J ends lost 5 bases and 1 base respectively, with 10 bases between them. The CDR3 has 14 amino acids. Germline V gene data show CDR1 as SGHDT and CDR2 as YYEEEE. The chain uses TRBV5-6 and TRBJ1-5, with D unclear. This receptor was obtained from a person between 18 and 59 years old who received the Ad26.COV2.S COVID-19 vaccine or a placebo. The sample was peripheral blood, taken in a trial of Ad26.COV2.S vaccine versus placebo. CDR3 sequence: CASSLLLSNQPQHF. The CDR3 DNA reads as TGTGCCAGCAGTCTCCTCCTGAGCAATCAGCCCCAGCATTTT.